The clone carrying this T cell receptor beta chain occurred once. The CDR3 runs to 12 residues. Between the trimmed V and J ends, which lost 2 bases and 4 bases, there was a span of 5 bases. Per the original methods: Estimation of nucleated cell counts was performed using reference gene primer amplification. Profiled with immunoSEQ multiplex PCR; TCRdb holds only in-frame clones, not every one. V, J and clone size are taken as reported in that table, and D and trimming were inferred from the DNA itself. The sample lists around 250,000 clones; about four fifths were seen once. The data were obtained in a study of blood T cell repertoires in COVID-19. Turning to the study itself: Italy, Spain and the United States were the sources of the convalescent and acute COVID-19 samples. Sources were T cells, B-cell-depleted T cells, or PBMCs; the material itself was cDNA or gDNA.

The genes are TRBV12-3 or TRBV12-4 and TRBJ1-1; unclear D gene. This TCR was recovered from a woman aged 35 to 49 who had recovered from COVID-19. The specimen sequenced was peripheral blood. CDR3 residues: CASSLYGTEAFF. The CDR3 DNA reads as TGTGCCAGCAGTTTATACGGCACTGAAGCTTTCTTT.